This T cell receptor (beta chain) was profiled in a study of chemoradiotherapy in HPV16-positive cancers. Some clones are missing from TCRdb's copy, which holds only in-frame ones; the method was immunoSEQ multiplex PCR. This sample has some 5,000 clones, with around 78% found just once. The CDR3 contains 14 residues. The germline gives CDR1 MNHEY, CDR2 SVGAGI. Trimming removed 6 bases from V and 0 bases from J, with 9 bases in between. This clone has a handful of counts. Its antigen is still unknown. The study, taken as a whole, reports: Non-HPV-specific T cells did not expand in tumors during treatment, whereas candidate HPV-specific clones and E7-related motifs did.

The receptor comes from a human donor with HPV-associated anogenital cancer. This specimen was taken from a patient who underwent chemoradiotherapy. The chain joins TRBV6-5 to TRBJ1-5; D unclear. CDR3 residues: CASSPGGSNQPQHF. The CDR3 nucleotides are TGTGCCAGCAGCCCCGGAGGTAGCAATCAGCCCCAGCATTTT.